The rows below give T cell receptor beta chains drawn from one sample of a study of blood T cell repertoires in COVID-19. Only in-frame clones appear in the TCRdb table, and some are missing; sequencing was by immunoSEQ multiplex PCR. Of under 550,000 clones detected, roughly 89% appear once; the ten largest clones hold roughly 0.78%. The specimen sequenced was peripheral blood. All receptors come from a man between 18 and 29 years old with COVID-19, enrolled during active disease. Each CDR3 is given with its conserved first and last residue. Each record gives: clone size, V gene, CDR3 protein. Some rows mark clone size as missing; the rest say once, few, many or name a class of expanded clone.

clone size: NA
V gene: TRBV7-3
CDR3 protein: CASSLRGRGSYNEQFF

clone size: NA
V gene: TRBV6-5
CDR3 protein: CASSYGRGRADGYTF

clone size: NA
V gene: TRBV7-9
CDR3 protein: CASSLQGSEQYF

clone size: once
V gene: TRBV18
CDR3 protein: CASSPETGGSEAFF

clone size: NA
V gene: TRBV6-5
CDR3 protein: CASSPGQGHQPQHF

clone size: NA
V gene: TRBV30
CDR3 protein: CAWSGGPVFGYTF

clone size: NA
V gene: TRBV2
CDR3 protein: CASSESQGSEKLFF

clone size: NA
V gene: TRBV6-5
CDR3 protein: CASSLLGGMKTQYF

clone size: NA
V gene: TRBV3-1/TRBV3-2
CDR3 protein: CASSQDLRAKRGTGELFF

clone size: NA
V gene: TRBV2
CDR3 protein: CASSETSGTRNEQFF

clone size: NA
V gene: TRBV18
CDR3 protein: CASSPLAGASDEQFF

clone size: NA
V gene: TRBV13
CDR3 protein: CASSLVGLAGYTDTQYF

clone size: NA
V gene: TRBV4-2
CDR3 protein: CASSQETRASSTDTQYF

clone size: NA
V gene: TRBV11-2
CDR3 protein: CASTEREMYTGELFF

clone size: NA
V gene: TRBV11-1
CDR3 protein: CASSLSGQATEAFF

clone size: NA
V gene: TRBV19
CDR3 protein: CASSTGIDSGNEQFF

clone size: NA
V gene: TRBV2
CDR3 protein: CASKRQGGMAGELFF

clone size: NA
V gene: TRBV21-1
CDR3 protein: CASSKGPHGQGSLPCEQYF

clone size: NA
V gene: TRBV29-1
CDR3 protein: CSVAPGLAANTGELFF

clone size: NA
V gene: TRBV12-3/TRBV12-4
CDR3 protein: CASSRVAEAFF

clone size: NA
V gene: TRBV14
CDR3 protein: CASSRSSSYNEQFF

clone size: NA
V gene: TRBV7-9
CDR3 protein: CASSGSGTGGETQYF

clone size: NA
V gene: TRBV4-1
CDR3 protein: CASSQSLAGGGETQYF

clone size: once
V gene: TRBV4-1
CDR3 protein: CASSQGGVRGRYEQYF

clone size: NA
V gene: TRBV13
CDR3 protein: CASSLALQGSGANVLTF

clone size: NA
V gene: TRBV29-1
CDR3 protein: CRDKLLAGCSYEQYF

clone size: once
V gene: TRBV19
CDR3 protein: CASSRPGGYTGELFF

clone size: NA
V gene: TRBV7-2
CDR3 protein: CASSLERNQPQHF

clone size: NA
V gene: TRBV27
CDR3 protein: CASSRDRGETQYF

clone size: NA
V gene: TRBV19
CDR3 protein: CASSLPGQGAREQYF

clone size: NA
V gene: TRBV11-2
CDR3 protein: CASSLAPSRRTDTQYF

clone size: NA
V gene: TRBV5-1
CDR3 protein: CASSQRSGGAGNEQFF

clone size: NA
V gene: TRBV4-1
CDR3 protein: CASSQPRQGDNQPQHF

clone size: NA
V gene: TRBV20-1
CDR3 protein: CSARDQVPQYF

clone size: NA
V gene: TRBV7-6
CDR3 protein: CASSPRKGGIYNSPLHF

clone size: NA
V gene: TRBV6-2/TRBV6-3
CDR3 protein: CASSYSTGEREETQYF

clone size: once
V gene: TRBV7-9
CDR3 protein: CASSYLERGTGELFF

clone size: NA
V gene: TRBV11-2
CDR3 protein: CASSPRGTTLAKNIQYF

clone size: once
V gene: TRBV6-5
CDR3 protein: CASRLTSVTYEQYF

clone size: NA
V gene: TRBV5-1
CDR3 protein: CASSPSAGGLYNEQFF

clone size: NA
V gene: TRBV18
CDR3 protein: CASSPGRAETQYF

clone size: NA
V gene: TRBV10-3
CDR3 protein: CAISESISSQETQYF

clone size: many
V gene: TRBV12-5
CDR3 protein: CASGWRESTDTQYF

clone size: NA
V gene: TRBV20-1
CDR3 protein: CSAGTDSPLHF

clone size: NA
V gene: TRBV19
CDR3 protein: CASNPGQGSSGTEAFF

clone size: NA
V gene: TRBV19
CDR3 protein: CASTYRAGANVLTF

clone size: once
V gene: TRBV7-9
CDR3 protein: CASSQTRGGRSTTGELFF

clone size: NA
V gene: TRBV5-1
CDR3 protein: CASSLGQASTGELFF

clone size: NA
V gene: TRBV5-1
CDR3 protein: CASSPPSSYNEQFF

clone size: few
V gene: TRBV6-2/TRBV6-3
CDR3 protein: CASSYSRGVADEQFF

clone size: NA
V gene: TRBV11-2
CDR3 protein: CASSLAGTKNIQYF

clone size: NA
V gene: TRBV27
CDR3 protein: CASSVQSGGGPQHF